Sequencing of this T cell receptor (beta chain) was carried out in a study (dated by TCRdb to between 2015 and 2016). Broadly, across the study: The study set out to test whether tumor-infiltrating Tregs in breast cancer get recruited from blood Tregs or are instead converted in situ from other CD4+ T cell subsets. What the authors observed across the whole study: The greatest overlap of tumor-infiltrating Treg TCR alpha and beta sequences was with tumor naive CD4+ T cells, followed next by blood naive CD4+ T cells. Tumor memory CD4+ T cell TCR gene usage clustered with blood and lymph node memory CD4+ cells and lymph node naive CD4+ cells. The validation in the larger cohort was limited to a single TCR beta V-J rearrangement instead of whole repertoires.

Full-length TCR variable regions were amplified by 5' RACE PCR with constant-region reverse primers, followed by semi-nested PCR with Nested Universal Primer A. The ReliaPrep RNA Cell Miniprep System was used to extract total RNA, which was then reverse transcribed into 5'RACE-ready cDNA with the SMARTer RACE 5'/3' Kit. An Illumina MiSeq was used to sequence the full-length TCR alpha and beta libraries, which had been barcoded with multiplex adaptors. Processing in the source paper ran as follows. For each of nine subset-tissue groups, sequencing data from the five patients were combined, and the groups were compared by unsupervised clustering of TCR gene usage. Repertoire similarity was calculated with the Morisita-Horn index, weighting shared sequences by their contribution to each repertoire. Starting from the raw public reads, TCRdb applied fastp trimming at Q25, assembled clones with MiXCR and retained in-frame beta chains. When rows share a CDR3 protein, they turn into one entry using the most common DNA and genes. These V and J calls originate from TCRdb's pipeline instead of the authors' own analysis. In this sample the table shows roughly 40,000 distinct CDR3 sequences, 29% of which occur a single time. Clones ranked in the top ten supply around 3.9% of the sample.

The CDR3 runs 13 amino acids, cysteine and phenylalanine included. Only the CDR3 portion is preserved as DNA: 39 bases, with reading frame beginning at the first base. Relative to germline, V is 8 bases shorter and J is 5 bases shorter, with 13 bases between their ends. As encoded in the germline V gene, CDR1 is MNHEY while CDR2 is SVGEGT. Memory CD4+ T cells were isolated as CD4+CD45RO+CD25- cells. Tregs, naive and memory CD4+ T cells from tumor, blood and ipsilateral draining lymph nodes of about five breast cancer patients underwent full-length TCR alpha and beta sequencing. Tumor tissue and lymph nodes from ipsilateral axillary dissection were perfused with PBS, minced and digested with collagenase I and hyaluronidase. Mononuclear cells from lymph nodes or approximately 50 ml of peripheral blood were isolated by Ficoll density gradient centrifugation. A purity exceeding 90% was confirmed by FACS for the sorted cell populations.

As for this clonotype: It has no known antigen specificity. Per-nucleotide qualities are absent, and no much larger clonotype sits a single base away.

The origin of this receptor is a female donor with breast cancer. The sequence links TRBV6-2 or TRBV6-3 to TRBJ2-1; D gene: possibly TRBD2, on 5 matching bases. Sequencing input: memory CD4+ T cells sorted from a lymph node. Interpreted using the paper, the cell subset or site label stands for: memory CD4+ T cells, CD4+CD45RO+CD25-. In nucleotides, the sequence is TGTGCCAGCGGAGGTGACGGACACAATGAGCAGTTCTTC. Its translation is CASGGDGHNEQFF.